This record covers a single T cell receptor beta chain. This record comes from a study of blood T cell repertoires in COVID-19. Across the study: Whether acute or convalescent, the COVID-19 samples came from the United States, Italy and Spain.

Authors' data handling: Estimated nucleated cell counts came from reference gene primer amplification. Sequencing was performed with immunoSEQ multiplex PCR; in TCRdb, only in-frame clones are kept and a portion is missing. Clone size and V and J calls were adopted from that table, with D and trimming inferred from the DNA. In the table there are approximately 280,000 clones, around nine tenths of which are singletons. This CDR3 has 14 residues. J gave up 2 bases and V 5 bases, and 2 bases lay outside the gene matches. Germline loops: CDR1 SNHLY, CDR2 FYNNEI. Sequencing was carried out using peripheral blood. This TCR derives from a man aged 40-55 years with acute or convalescent COVID-19. The rearrangement links TRBV2 to TRBJ1-4, with 7 bases fitting TRBD1. CDR3 nucleotides: TGTGCCAGCAGTTCCAGGGGGACTAATGAAAAACTGTTTTTT. Encoded protein: CASSSRGTNEKLFF. The full variable domain, rest sourced from reference TRBV2 and TRBJ1-4, is EPEVTQTPSHQVTQMGQEVILRCVPISNHLYFYWYRQILGQKVEFLVSFYNNEISEKSEIFDDQFSVERPDGSNFTLKIRSTKLEDSAMYFCASSSRGTNEKLFFGSGTQLSVL.